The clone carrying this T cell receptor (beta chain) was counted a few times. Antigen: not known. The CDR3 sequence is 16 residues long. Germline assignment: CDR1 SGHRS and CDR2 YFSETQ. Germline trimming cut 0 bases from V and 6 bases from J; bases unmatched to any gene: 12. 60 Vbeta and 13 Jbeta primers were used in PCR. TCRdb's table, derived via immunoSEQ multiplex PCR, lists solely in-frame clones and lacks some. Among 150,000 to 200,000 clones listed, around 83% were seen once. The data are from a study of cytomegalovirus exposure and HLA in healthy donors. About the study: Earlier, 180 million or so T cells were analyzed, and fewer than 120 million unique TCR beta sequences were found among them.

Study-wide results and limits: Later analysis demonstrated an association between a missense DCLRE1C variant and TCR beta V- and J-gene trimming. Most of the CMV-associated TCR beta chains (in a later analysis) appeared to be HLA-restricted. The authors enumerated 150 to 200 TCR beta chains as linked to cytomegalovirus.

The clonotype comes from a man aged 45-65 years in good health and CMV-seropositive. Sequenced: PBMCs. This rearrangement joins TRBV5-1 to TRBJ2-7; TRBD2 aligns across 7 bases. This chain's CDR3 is CASSLGSGGRAVEQYF. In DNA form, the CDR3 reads TGCGCCAGCAGCTTGGGATCGGGGGGTAGGGCGGTCGAGCAGTACTTC.